This T cell receptor beta chain comes out of a study of T cell repertoires in cytomegalovirus infection. Study-wide results and caveats: Within the response measured ex vivo, HLA-C-restricted CMV-specific TCR beta clonotypes were dominant.

TCRdb re-called the reads with MiXCR, one entry per CDR3 protein. This sample has nearly 700,000 distinct CDR3 sequences, with around 32% found just once. The CDR3 has 14 amino acids. CDR1 and CDR2 from the germline V gene are MNHNS and SASEGT. V lost 4 bases to trimming and J lost 3 bases; unmatched junction nucleotides: 2. Comments on this clonotype: Its cognate antigen is unknown.

This receptor was obtained from a human donor in good health (CMV status not recorded). Some clones in this sample may be carry-over from other donors' samples. This chain links TRBV6-1 with TRBJ2-2; 7 bases fit TRBD1. Sequences were derived from cultured PBMCs, sampled from culture after CMV antigen stimulation. The CDR3 DNA follows: TGTGCCAGCAGTGGACAGGGCCACACCGGGGAGCTGTTTTTT. This codes for CASSGQGHTGELFF.